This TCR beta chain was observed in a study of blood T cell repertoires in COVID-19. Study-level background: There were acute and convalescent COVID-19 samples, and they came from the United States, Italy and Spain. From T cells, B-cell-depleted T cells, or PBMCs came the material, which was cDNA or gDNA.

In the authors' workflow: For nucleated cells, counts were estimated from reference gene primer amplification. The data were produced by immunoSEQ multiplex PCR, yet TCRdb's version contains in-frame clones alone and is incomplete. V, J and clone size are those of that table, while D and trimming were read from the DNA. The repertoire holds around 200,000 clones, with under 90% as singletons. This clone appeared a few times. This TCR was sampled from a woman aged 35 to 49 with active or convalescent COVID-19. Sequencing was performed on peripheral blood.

CDR3: CASSPEGGFWERRAEQYF. CDR3 bases: TGTGCCAGCAGCCCCGAGGGGGGGTTTTGGGAACGGCGGGCCGAGCAGTACTTC. This sequence joins TRBV11-3 and TRBJ2-7, with D possibly TRBD2 on 7 matching bases. V shed 5 bases and J shed 6 bases, with 29 bases lying between them. The CDR3 length is 18 residues. Germline CDR1 reads SGHNT; CDR2 reads YENEEA.